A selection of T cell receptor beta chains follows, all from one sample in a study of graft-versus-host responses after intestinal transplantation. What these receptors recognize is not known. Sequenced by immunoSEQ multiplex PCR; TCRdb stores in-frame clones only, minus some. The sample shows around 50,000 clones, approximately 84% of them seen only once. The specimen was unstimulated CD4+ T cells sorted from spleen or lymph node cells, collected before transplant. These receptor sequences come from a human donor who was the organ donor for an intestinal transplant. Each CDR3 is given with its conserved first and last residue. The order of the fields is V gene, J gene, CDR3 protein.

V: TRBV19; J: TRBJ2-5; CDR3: CASSSRSGETQYF
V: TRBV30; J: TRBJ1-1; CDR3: CAWSDGGTEAFF
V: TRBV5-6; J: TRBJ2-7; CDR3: CASSLVGVYEQYF
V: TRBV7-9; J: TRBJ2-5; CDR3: CASSGRSAGGQETQYF
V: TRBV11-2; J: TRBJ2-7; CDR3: CASSFRDTYEQYF
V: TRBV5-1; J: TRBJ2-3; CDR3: CASSHRQGTDTQYF
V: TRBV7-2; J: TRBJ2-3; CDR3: CASSLGFGGRTDTQYF
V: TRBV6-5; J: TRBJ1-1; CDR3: CASSYIKYGDPPKAFF
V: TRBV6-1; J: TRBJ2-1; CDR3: CASSRRGQGKSEQFF
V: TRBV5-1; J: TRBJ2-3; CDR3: CASSLAHSGYTDTQYF
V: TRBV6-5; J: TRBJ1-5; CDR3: CASSYGQGPNQPQHF
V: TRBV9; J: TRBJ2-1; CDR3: CASSVGIAGGYNEQFF
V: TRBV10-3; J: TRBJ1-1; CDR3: CAISGREGTEAFF
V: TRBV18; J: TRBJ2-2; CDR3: CASSQSTNTGELFF
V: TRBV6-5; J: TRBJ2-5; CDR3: CASSYGQGVFGTQYF
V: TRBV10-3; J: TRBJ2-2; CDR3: CATQAHGRHNANTGELFF
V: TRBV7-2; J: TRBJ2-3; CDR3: CASSLGGADTQYF
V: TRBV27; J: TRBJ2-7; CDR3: CASSLFRLSEQYF
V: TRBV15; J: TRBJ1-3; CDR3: CATSRNQDTIYF
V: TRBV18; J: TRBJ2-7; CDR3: CASSPSSYEQYF
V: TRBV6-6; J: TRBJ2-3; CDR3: CASTLRGGSSTQYF
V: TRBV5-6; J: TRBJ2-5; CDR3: CASSSVITGGPGETQYF
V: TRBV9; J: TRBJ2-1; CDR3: CASSVDGQGGGEQFF
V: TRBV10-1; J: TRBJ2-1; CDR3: CASSESRGLAGSYNEQFF
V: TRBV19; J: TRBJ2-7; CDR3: CASSVGLAGGSYEQYF
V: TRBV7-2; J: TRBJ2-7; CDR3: CASSFGPGTGVYEQYF
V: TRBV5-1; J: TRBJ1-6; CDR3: CASSRTGSDRYSPLHF
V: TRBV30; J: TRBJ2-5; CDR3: CAWRPPGPHERGVRTQYF
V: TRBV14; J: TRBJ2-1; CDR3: CASSQLGLAGNEQFF
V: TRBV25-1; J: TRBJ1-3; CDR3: CASRRGNTIYF
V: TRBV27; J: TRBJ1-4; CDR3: CASSLYGKANEKLFF
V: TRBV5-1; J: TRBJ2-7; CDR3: CASSLAQGAYEQYF
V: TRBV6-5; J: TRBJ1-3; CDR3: CASSLLLGQGNTIYF
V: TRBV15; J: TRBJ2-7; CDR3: CATSRDLAGEYEQYF
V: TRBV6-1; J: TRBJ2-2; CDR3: CASSEGSSISGELFF
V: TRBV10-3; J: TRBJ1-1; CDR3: CAISVSGVDTEAFF
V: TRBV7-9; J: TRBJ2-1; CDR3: CASSRTSGSYNEQFF
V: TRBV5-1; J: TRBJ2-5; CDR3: CASSLPQTSGGNRETQYF
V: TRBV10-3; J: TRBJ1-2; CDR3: CAISGQGYGYTF
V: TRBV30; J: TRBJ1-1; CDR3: CAWGGDAQGTEAFF
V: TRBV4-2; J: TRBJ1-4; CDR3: CASSQEAGTGTEKLFF
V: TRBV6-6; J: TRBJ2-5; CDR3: CASSRPTGAMETQYF